Shown below are 8 T cell receptor beta chains from a single sample sequenced in a study of identical twins. TCRdb itself ran the 5' RACE reads through MiXCR, one entry per CDR3 protein. The sample includes some 900,000 distinct CDR3 sequences, 12% of them seen just once. The same sample was also studied in work on yellow fever vaccine responses in identical twins.

Sequencing was done on a sample of PBMCs. All receptors come from a woman younger than 35 in good health.

The rearrangement joins TRBV5-1 to TRBJ2-1; no reliable D call. The CDR3 runs 14 residues. Trimming cost V 6 bases and J 2 bases, with 12 bases left between them. Germline values: CDR1 SGHRS, CDR2 YFSETQ. The CDR3 loop reads CASMRPSPYNEQFF. In DNA, the CDR3 is TGCGCCAGCATGCGTCCCAGCCCCTACAATGAGCAGTTCTTC.

This clonotype appeared a few times. The V and J genes are TRBV20-1 and TRBJ2-5; 8 nucleotides agree with TRBD2. Looked up from germline, CDR1 is DFQATT and CDR2 is SNEGSKA (reference sequence). V trimming: 5 bases; J trimming: 5 bases; junction bases outside the gene matches: 10. The CDR3 contains 14 residues. This chain's CDR3 is CSAPSRGGRETQYF. In DNA form, the CDR3 reads TGCAGTGCTCCGAGCCGGGGGGGCCGTGAGACCCAGTACTTC.

The chain joins TRBV20-1 to TRBJ2-3; perhaps D is TRBD1 or TRBD2 (5 bases each). Germline CDR1 DFQATT, CDR2 SNEGSKA (reference sequence). The CDR3 is 14 amino acids. Trimming took off 6 bases at V and 2 bases at J, with 15 bases between the two ends. CDR3 coding DNA: TGCAGTGCCCCGGGGCGCCCTTACACAGATACGCAGTATTTT. Amino acids: CSAPGRPYTDTQYF.

The V gene is TRBV28, the J gene TRBJ2-7; the D is unclear. V was shortened by 11 bases and J by 0 bases, with 14 bases between the two germline ends. Germline CDR1 is MDHEN and CDR2 is SYDVKM. The CDR3 runs 13 residues. The CDR3 sequence is CAAAPTSSYEQYF. CDR3 sequence (DNA): TGTGCCGCCGCACCGACGAGCTCCTACGAGCAGTACTTC. The complete variable domain, with remaining parts taken from reference TRBV28 and TRBJ2-7, reads DVKVTQSSRYLVKRTGEKVFLECVQDMDHENMFWYRQDPGLGLRLIYFSYDVKMKEKGDIPEGYSVSREKKERFSLILESASTNQTSMYLCAAAPTSSYEQYFGPGTRLTVT.

The V and J genes are TRBV5-1 and TRBJ2-1; 11 nucleotides align to TRBD2. Trimming at V came to 7 bases and at J to 3 bases, leaving 12 bases not matched to a gene. Germline lookup yields CDR1 SGHRS and CDR2 YFSETQ. This CDR3 is built from 17 residues. The CDR3 DNA sequence: TGCGCCAGCGGCAATCGGGCTAGCGGGAGGTACTACAATGAGCAGTTCTTC. Its translation is CASGNRASGRYYNEQFF.

This clonotype was counted a few times. The V gene is TRBV7-3, the J gene TRBJ2-3; 9 bases match TRBD2. The CDR3 covers 15 residues. After removal of 5 bases from V and 2 bases from J, the junction contained 5 bases not matched to a gene. The germline V gene has CDR1 SGHTA and CDR2 FQGTGA. The CDR3 DNA follows: TGTGCCAGCAGCATGGGGACTAGCCTCACAGATACGCAGTATTTT. It codes for CASSMGTSLTDTQYF.

This clonotype was detected only a few times. The chain couples TRBV6-4 to TRBJ2-1; possible D gene TRBD1, 6 bases. The CDR3 contains 16 residues. Trimming left V 2 bases short and J 5 bases short, with 16 bases between. Germline values: CDR1 MRHNA, CDR2 SNTAGT. The CDR3 DNA is TGTGCCAGCAGTGACACGGACAGAGGGGTGCACAATGAGCAGTTCTTC. Residues: CASSDTDRGVHNEQFF.

The J gene is TRBJ1-2, the V gene TRBV25-1; D gene ambiguous. Germline values: CDR1 MGHDK, CDR2 SYGVNS. Trimming cost V 8 bases and J 6 bases, with 16 bases left between them. The CDR3 runs 13 residues. In nucleotides, the CDR3 is TGTGCCAGCGGACTAATTGGACGCGATGGCTACACCTTC. It specifies CASGLIGRDGYTF.